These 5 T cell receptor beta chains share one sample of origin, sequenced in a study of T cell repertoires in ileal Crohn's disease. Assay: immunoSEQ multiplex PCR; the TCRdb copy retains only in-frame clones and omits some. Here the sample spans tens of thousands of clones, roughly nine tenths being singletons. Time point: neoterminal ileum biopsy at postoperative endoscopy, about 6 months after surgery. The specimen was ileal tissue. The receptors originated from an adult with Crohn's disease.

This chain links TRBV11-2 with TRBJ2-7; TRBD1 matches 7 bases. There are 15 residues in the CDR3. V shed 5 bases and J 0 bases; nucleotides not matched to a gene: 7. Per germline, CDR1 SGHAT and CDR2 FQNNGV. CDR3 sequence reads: CASSQDRSSSYEQYF. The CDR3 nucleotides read TGTGCCAGCAGCCAGGACAGGTCAAGCTCCTACGAGCAGTACTTC. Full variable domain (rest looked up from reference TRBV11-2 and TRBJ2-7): EAGVAQSPRYKIIEKRQSVAFWCNPISGHATLYWYQQILGQGPKLLIQFQNNGVVDDSQLPKDRFSAERLKGVDSTLKIQPAKLEDSAVYLCASSQDRSSSYEQYFGPGTRLTVT.

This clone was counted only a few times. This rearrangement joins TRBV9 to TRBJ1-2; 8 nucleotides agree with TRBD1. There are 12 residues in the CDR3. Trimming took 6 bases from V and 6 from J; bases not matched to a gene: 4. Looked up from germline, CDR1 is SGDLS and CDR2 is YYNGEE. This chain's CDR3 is CASTRGLNGYTF. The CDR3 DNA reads TGTGCCAGCACCAGGGGGCTGAATGGCTACACCTTC.

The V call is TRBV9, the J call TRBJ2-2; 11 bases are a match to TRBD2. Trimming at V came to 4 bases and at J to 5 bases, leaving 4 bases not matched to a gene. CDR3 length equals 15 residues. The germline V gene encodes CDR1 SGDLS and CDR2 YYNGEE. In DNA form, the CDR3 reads TGTGCCAGCAGCTGGGTAGCGGGAGGGACCGGGGAGCTGTTTTTT. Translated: CASSWVAGGTGELFF.

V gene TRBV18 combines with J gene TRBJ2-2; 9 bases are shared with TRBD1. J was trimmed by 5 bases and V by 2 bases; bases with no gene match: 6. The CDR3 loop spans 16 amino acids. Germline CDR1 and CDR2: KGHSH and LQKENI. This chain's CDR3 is CASSPTSQGATGELFF. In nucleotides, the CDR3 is TGTGCCAGCTCACCAACATCACAGGGGGCGACCGGGGAGCTGTTTTTT. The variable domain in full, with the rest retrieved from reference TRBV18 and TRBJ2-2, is NAGVMQNPRHLVRRRGQEARLRCSPMKGHSHVYWYRQLPEEGLKFMVYLQKENIIDESGMPKERFSAEFPKEGPSILRIQQVVRGDSAAYFCASSPTSQGATGELFFGEGSRLTVL.

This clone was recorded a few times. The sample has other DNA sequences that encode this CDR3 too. The CDR3 region has the DNA TGTGCCAGCAGCCTCACAGGGTCCTATGGCTACACCTTC. As protein: CASSLTGSYGYTF. The chain employs TRBV28 and TRBJ1-2, with D tentatively TRBD1 (6 bases). The germline CDR1 and CDR2 sequences are MDHEN and SYDVKM. The CDR3 is 13 amino acids. V was cut by 6 bases and J by 4 bases, with 12 bases left in between.